Presented here are 8 T cell receptor beta chains from one specimen sequenced in a study. Tregs were sorted as CD4+CD25+CD127-/low cells. TCRdb reanalysed the 5' RACE reads using MiXCR and keeps one entry per CDR3 protein. The sample consists of around 9,000 distinct CDR3 sequences, around a third of them appearing once. Sequenced input: Tregs sorted from blood. The receptor source for this set is a female donor with breast cancer.

Of note for this clonotype: Just one base apart from a much larger clone, this may be a read error. The chain employs TRBV20-1 and TRBJ1-2; D possibly corresponds to TRBD1 (6 bases). Germline CDR1 is DFQATT and CDR2 is SNEGSKA (reference sequence). This CDR3 has 12 residues. CDR3 DNA sequence: TGCAGTGCTCAGGACAGCTCAGATGGCCACACCTTC. Protein product: CSAQDSSDGHTF.

By share, this clonotype counts as medium-sized. CDR3 in amino acids: CSAKRAAGANVLTF. For the CDR3, the DNA is TGCAGTGCTAAGCGGGCTGCTGGGGCCAACGTCCTGACTTTC. V gene TRBV20-1 combines with J gene TRBJ2-6; tentative D call: TRBD2 (6 bases). There are 14 residues in the CDR3. The V gene's germline CDR1 is DFQATT and CDR2 SNEGSKA (reference sequence). The V end lost 4 bases, the J end lost 2 bases, and 9 bases lay between the germline ends.

The chain uses TRBV5-4 and TRBJ1-2; 11 bases are shared with TRBD1. CDR1 and CDR2 (germline): SGHNT, YYREEE (reference sequence). The CDR3 runs 14 residues. Germline trimming cut 2 bases from V and 7 bases from J; bases unmatched to any gene: 4. The CDR3 coding sequence is TGTGCCAGCAGCTTCCCGGGACAGGGGGGTGGCTACACCTTC. It codes for CASSFPGQGGGYTF.

This chain links TRBV20-1 with TRBJ2-1; possible D gene TRBD2, 5 bases. The ends were cut back, 3 bases at V and 6 bases at J, with 12 bases in the middle. The germline gives CDR1 DFQATT, CDR2 SNEGSKA (reference sequence). The CDR3 contains 13 residues. CDR3 region: CSASAGVCNEQFF. The CDR3 coding sequence is TGCAGTGCTAGTGCCGGGGTTTGCAATGAGCAGTTCTTC.

The J gene is TRBJ2-1, the V gene TRBV20-1; 8 bases fit TRBD2. J gave up 6 bases and V 8 bases, and 3 bases lay outside the gene matches. Germline V gene sequence: CDR1 DFQATT, CDR2 SNEGSKA (reference sequence). The CDR3 has 11 amino acids. The CDR3 nucleotides are TGCAGTAGCGGGAGAGGCAATGAGCAGTTCTTC. Translated: CSSGRGNEQFF.

This chain joins TRBV6-1 and TRBJ2-1; 8 bases are shared with TRBD1. CDR3 length: 16 amino acids. Germline values: CDR1 MNHNS, CDR2 SASEGT. V was pared by 5 bases and J by 0 bases, with 6 bases of the junction left unmatched. As DNA, the CDR3 is TGTGCCAGCAGTAACGGACAGGGTTCCTCCTACAATGAGCAGTTCTTC. It specifies CASSNGQGSSYNEQFF.

This clonotype was seen more than once but under ten times. The gene calls are TRBV20-1 and TRBJ2-2; TRBD2 matches 7 bases. Germline loops: CDR1 DFQATT, CDR2 SNEGSKA (reference sequence). The CDR3 loop spans 12 amino acids. The chain's CDR3 is CSPRRETGELFF. CDR3 sequence (DNA): TGCAGCCCCAGGCGGGAGACCGGGGAGCTGTTTTTT.

This clonotype was counted only a few times. The rearrangement uses TRBV7-9 and TRBJ2-4, with D possibly called TRBD1 or TRBD2 (5 bases each). The ends were cut back, 3 bases at V and 8 bases at J, with 14 bases in the middle. This CDR3 is built from 14 residues. From germline, CDR1 is SEHNR and CDR2 FQNEAQ (reference sequence). The CDR3 sequence is CASSFYEGSDIQYF. The CDR3 bases are TGTGCCAGCAGCTTCTACGAGGGGTCAGACATTCAGTACTTC.